This entry concerns a single T cell receptor beta chain. The antigen remains undetermined. As for treatment: oral pan-JAK inhibitor, 5-10 mg twice daily. Both peripheral blood and punch biopsies of lesional scalp skin were obtained from patients who had alopecia areata. This sample was taken from a study of CD8+ T cells in alopecia areata. Study results and limitations: Clonality exceeded that of normal scalp in lesional scalp, most notably in alopecia totalis/universalis. Scalp clonality, together with expanded CD8+ clones among the top 100, fell significantly with tofacitinib. Many expanded lesional clones stayed in scalp and blood while on tofacitinib.

The CDR3 consists of 14 residues. Germline V gene lookup returns CDR1 SEHNR and CDR2 FQNEAQ (reference sequence). V was pared by 3 bases and J by 2 bases, with 11 bases between. Reverse transcribed after extraction, RNA yielded cDNA as the sequencing template. Sequencing used immunoSEQ multiplex PCR; TCRdb keeps in-frame clones, though not all of them. The sample carries approximately 42,000 clones, roughly 65% recorded once. V gene TRBV7-9 combines with J gene TRBJ2-7, with a weak D call TRBD2 (5 bases). The receptor was derived from a human donor with alopecia areata. Specimen: CD8+ T cells sorted from blood, collected at week 4, from a patient treated with tofacitinib. The CDR3: CASSLRTDTYEQYF. DNA for the CDR3: TGTGCCAGCAGCTTGAGGACTGATACCTACGAGCAGTACTTC.